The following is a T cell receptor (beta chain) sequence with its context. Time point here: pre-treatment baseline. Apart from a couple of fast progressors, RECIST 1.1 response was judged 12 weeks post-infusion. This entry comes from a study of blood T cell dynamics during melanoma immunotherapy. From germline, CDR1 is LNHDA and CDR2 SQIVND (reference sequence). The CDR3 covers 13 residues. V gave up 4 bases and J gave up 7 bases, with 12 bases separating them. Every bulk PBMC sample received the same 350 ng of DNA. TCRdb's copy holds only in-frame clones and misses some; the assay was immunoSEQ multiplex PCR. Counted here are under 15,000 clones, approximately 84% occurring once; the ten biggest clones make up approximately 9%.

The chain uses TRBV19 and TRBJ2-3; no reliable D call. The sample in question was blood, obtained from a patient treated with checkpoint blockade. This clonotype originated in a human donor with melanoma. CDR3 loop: CASSSGRDNTQYF. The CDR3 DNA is TGTGCCAGTAGTAGTGGACGCGACAATACGCAGTATTTT.